The 25 T cell receptor beta chains below were found in one sample sequenced in a study of blood T cell repertoires in COVID-19 (dated by TCRdb to 2019 to 2021). The library came from the immunoSEQ multiplex PCR assay. TCRdb mirrors the immuneACCESS table, restricted to in-frame sequences. Some clones are absent from its copies; in checked studies, under half trace to an unresolved V gene, and the reason for the others is unknown. The sample profile shows approximately 19,000 clones; about 88% of them were found once. The ten biggest clones cover about 11% of the sample. The sequencing input was peripheral blood. These receptors were taken from a human donor in a cohort sampled during active COVID-19. The donor label of this sample is uncertain.

V and J are TRBV4-2 and TRBJ2-5; D is undetermined. The CDR3 consists of 14 residues. Germline V gives CDR1 LGHNA, CDR2 YNFKEQ. Trimming took off 1 base at V and 4 bases at J, with 10 bases between the two ends. CDR3 in DNA: TGTGCCAGCAGCCAAGGTATCAGATCAGAGACCCAGTACTTC. Translation gives CASSQGIRSETQYF.

The chain uses TRBV24-1 and TRBJ1-2; 8 nucleotides match TRBD1. J was trimmed by 8 bases and V by 3 bases; bases with no gene match: 13. The CDR3 is 16 amino acids. Germline V lookup: CDR1 KGHDR, CDR2 SFDVKD. The CDR3 DNA follows: TGTGCCACCAGTGATCCCGGACAGGGCGGGGGTATCGGCTACACCTTC. Translation: CATSDPGQGGGIGYTF.

The chain recombines TRBV5-1 with TRBJ2-2; D call uncertain. This CDR3 has 16 amino acids. Germline CDR1 and CDR2: SGHRS and YFSETQ. Deletions cut 2 bases from V and 0 bases from J, with 11 bases between. The chain's CDR3 is CASSFLRGTNTGELFF. The CDR3 nucleotides read TGCGCCAGCAGCTTTCTGCGCGGAACGAACACCGGGGAGCTGTTTTTT.

V and J are TRBV28 and TRBJ2-7; D unresolved. This CDR3 is built from 11 residues. Trimming left V 3 bases short and J 12 bases short, with 12 bases between. Germline lookup yields CDR1 MDHEN and CDR2 SYDVKM. As DNA, the CDR3 is TGTGCCAGCAGTTTGGCGGCCATCTGGTACTTC. Protein sequence: CASSLAAIWYF.

The gene calls are TRBV6-6 and TRBJ2-5; a weak D match, TRBD1 (5 bases). V was pared by 2 bases and J by 4 bases, with 11 bases between. The CDR3 covers 14 residues. The germline V gene has CDR1 MNHNY and CDR2 SVGAGI (reference sequence). This chain's CDR3 is CASSYTLTVETQYF. The CDR3 nucleotides are TGTGCCAGCAGTTACACCCTGACAGTAGAGACCCAGTACTTC.

The rearrangement uses TRBV19 and TRBJ2-7; weak D call: TRBD1 (6 bases). Deletions cut 1 base from V and 2 bases from J, with 18 bases between. Germline loops: CDR1 LNHDA, CDR2 SQIVND (reference sequence). This CDR3 region has 17 residues. The DNA of the CDR3 is TGTGCCAGTAGTATAGGACCTTCCGGGACACAAACCTACGAGCAGTACTTC. Its translation: CASSIGPSGTQTYEQYF. The whole variable domain, remainder taken from reference TRBV19 and TRBJ2-7, is DGGITQSPKYLFRKEGQNVTLSCEQNLNHDAMYWYRQDPGQGLRLIYYSQIVNDFQKGDIAEGYSVSREKKESFPLTVTSAQKNPTAFYLCASSIGPSGTQTYEQYFGPGTRLTVT.

V gene TRBV5-1 combines with J gene TRBJ2-6, with 7 bases aligning to TRBD1. This CDR3 comprises 17 residues. The germline V gene has CDR1 SGHRS and CDR2 YFSETQ. V was clipped by 3 bases and J by 0 bases; unmatched bases: 6. The CDR3 DNA is TGCGCCAGCAGCTCGGGACAGCTCAACTCTGGGGCCAACGTCCTGACTTTC. It specifies CASSSGQLNSGANVLTF. Full variable domain (remainder filled in from reference TRBV5-1 and TRBJ2-6): KAGVTQTPRYLIKTRGQQVTLSCSPISGHRSVSWYQQTPGQGLQFLFEYFSETQRNKGNFPGRFSGRQFSNSRSEMNVSTLELGDSALYLCASSSGQLNSGANVLTFGAGSRLTVL.

The V and J genes are TRBV19 and TRBJ2-5; D gene unclear. V was pared by 4 bases and J by 2 bases, with 8 bases between. CDR1 is LNHDA, CDR2 SQIVND, per germline (reference sequence). The CDR3 has 13 residues. The CDR3: CASSTQTQETQYF. As DNA, the CDR3 is TGTGCCAGTAGTACACAGACACAAGAGACCCAGTACTTC.

The rearrangement joins TRBV5-1 to TRBJ2-3; 10 bases agree with TRBD2. The germline CDR1 and CDR2 sequences are SGHRS and YFSETQ. The CDR3 sequence is 17 residues long. Trimming removed 1 base from V and 4 bases from J; junction bases left unmatched: 9. The CDR3 sequence: CASSLPTSGRGADTQYF. The CDR3 DNA is TGCGCCAGCAGCTTGCCAACCAGCGGGAGGGGTGCAGATACGCAGTATTTT.

This clone was counted once. The chain recombines TRBV20-1 with TRBJ1-2, with 10 bases identical to TRBD1. Germline lookup yields CDR1 DFQATT and CDR2 SNEGSKA (reference sequence). The CDR3 length is 13 residues. The V segment lost 3 bases and the J segment 5 bases; nucleotides outside the gene matches: 3. The DNA of the CDR3 is TGCAGTGCTAGTAGGGACAGGGGTTATGGCTACACCTTC. Translated: CSASRDRGYGYTF.

The chain couples TRBV28 to TRBJ1-3; 8 positions agree with TRBD1. The germline CDR1 and CDR2 sequences are MDHEN and SYDVKM. Trimming removed 9 bases from V and 2 bases from J; junction bases left unmatched: 9. The CDR3 loop spans 15 amino acids. CDR3 sequence: CASTTGGRTGNTIYF. The CDR3 DNA sequence: TGTGCCAGTACTACAGGGGGACGTACTGGAAACACCATATATTTT.

The rearrangement links TRBV24-1 to TRBJ2-7, with 9 bases fitting TRBD1. Germline CDR1 reads KGHDR; CDR2 reads SFDVKD. CDR3 length: 15 amino acids. J lost 2 bases, V lost 8 bases, and 9 bases had no gene match. The CDR3 DNA is TGTGCCACCAATTCCCGGGACAGGGACCCCTACGAGCAGTACTTC. This codes for CATNSRDRDPYEQYF.

The V call is TRBV23-1, the J call TRBJ1-4, with 8 bases lining up with TRBD1. TRBV23-1 is annotated as an ORF whose role is uncertain. V shed 5 bases and J 8 bases; nucleotides not matched to a gene: 4. The CDR3 spans 13 residues. CDR3 sequence reads: CASSGTGLEKLFF. The CDR3 bases are TGCGCCAGCAGTGGGACAGGCCTCGAAAAACTGTTTTTT.

The J gene is TRBJ1-1, the V gene TRBV30, with D unclear. CDR1 GTSNPN and CDR2 SVGIG come from the germline V gene (reference sequence). The V end lost 1 base, the J end lost 4 bases, and 7 bases lay between the germline ends. This CDR3 spans 12 amino acids. CDR3 sequence (DNA): TGTGCCTGGAGTGGATGGGCCACTGAAGCTTTCTTT. It encodes CAWSGWATEAFF.

The chain links TRBV30 to TRBJ1-1; TRBD1 is a possible D gene (5 bases). Trimming pared 5 bases from V and 4 bases from J, leaving 17 bases between. This CDR3 is built from 14 residues. From germline, CDR1 is GTSNPN and CDR2 SVGIG (reference sequence). The CDR3 bases are TGTGCCTGGGGTAGAAAGGGGATAAGCACTGAAGCTTTCTTT. Encoded protein: CAWGRKGISTEAFF.

V and J are TRBV11-3 and TRBJ2-1; possibly TRBD2 for D (5 bases). CDR1 SGHNT and CDR2 YENEEA come from the germline V gene. Trimming took 2 bases from V and 0 from J, leaving 8 bases between them. The CDR3 runs to 15 residues. The CDR3 DNA follows: TGTGCCAGCAGCTTACTCCGGGACTCCTACAATGAGCAGTTCTTC. Translating it yields CASSLLRDSYNEQFF.

The rearrangement joins TRBV27 to TRBJ2-3; 8 bases fit TRBD1. The CDR3 extends over 15 amino acids. CDR1 is MNHEY and CDR2 is SMNVEV in the germline V gene (reference sequence). The junction had 8 bases not matched to a gene; V was cut back by 5 bases and J by 4 bases. The CDR3 protein is CASSVDRVVADTQYF. DNA for the CDR3: TGTGCCAGCAGTGTGGACAGGGTGGTTGCAGATACGCAGTATTTT.

The DNA of the CDR3 is TGTGCCAGCAGCTCCGGAAACATTCAGTACTTC. Its translation: CASSSGNIQYF. The chain employs TRBV7-9 and TRBJ2-4, with no clear D. The CDR3 runs to 11 residues. V shed 4 bases and J shed 6 bases, with 4 bases lying between them. Per the germline V gene, CDR1 is SEHNR and CDR2 is FQNEAQ (reference sequence).

The CDR3 nucleotides are TGTGCCAGCAGTCGACAGGACACTGAAGCTTTCTTT. It translates to CASSRQDTEAFF. The chain couples TRBV6-5 to TRBJ1-1; D possibly corresponds to TRBD1 (6 bases). This CDR3 is 12 amino acids long. V lost 5 bases, J lost 3 bases, and 7 bases lay in between. Looked up from germline, CDR1 is MNHEY and CDR2 is SVGAGI.

The genes are TRBV5-1 and TRBJ1-4; tentatively, D is TRBD1 (6 bases). The CDR3 spans 15 residues. Per germline, CDR1 SGHRS and CDR2 YFSETQ. V dropped 0 bases and J dropped 8 bases, with 14 bases sitting between them. CDR3 region: CASSLEPTGGEKLFF. The CDR3 nucleotides read TGCGCCAGCAGCTTGGAGCCGACAGGTGGAGAAAAACTGTTTTTT.

This clone was seen a handful of times. The V call is TRBV19, the J call TRBJ2-2; 9 bases align to TRBD2. This CDR3 is built from 15 residues. Trimming took 3 bases from V and 8 from J; bases not matched to a gene: 7. Germline lookup yields CDR1 LNHDA and CDR2 SQIVND (reference sequence). This CDR3 is CASSMRTSAEGELFF. The CDR3 nucleotides are TGTGCCAGTAGTATGCGGACTAGCGCCGAGGGGGAGCTGTTTTTT.

The V call is TRBV5-1, the J call TRBJ2-2; the D gene is possibly TRBD1 (6 bases). Trimming pared 2 bases from V and 4 bases from J, leaving 9 bases between. This CDR3 spans 14 amino acids. Germline V gene lookup returns CDR1 SGHRS and CDR2 YFSETQ. The CDR3 DNA reads as TGCGCCAGCAGCTTAGCGACAGGCACCGGGGAGCTGTTTTTT. Translating gives CASSLATGTGELFF.

The V call is TRBV28, the J call TRBJ1-2, with TRBD1 matching over 7 bases. The V segment lost 7 bases and the J segment 3 bases; nucleotides outside the gene matches: 8. The CDR3 is 14 amino acids. CDR1 and CDR2 (germline): MDHEN, SYDVKM. CDR3 region: CASTTGVTYYGYTF. In DNA, the CDR3 is TGTGCCAGCACAACAGGGGTCACCTACTATGGCTACACCTTC.

This chain connects TRBV5-5 to TRBJ2-7; 8 bases map to TRBD1. CDR3 size: 15 residues. V was clipped by 6 bases and J by 7 bases; unmatched bases: 15. Germline V gene lookup returns CDR1 SGHKS and CDR2 YYEKEE (reference sequence). The CDR3 region has the DNA TGTGCCAGCACTCGGGACCGGGACAGGTCGAGAGAGCAGTACTTC. This gives the protein CASTRDRDRSREQYF.

This chain connects TRBV18 to TRBJ2-7, with no clear D. There are 15 residues in the CDR3. CDR1 is KGHSH and CDR2 is LQKENI in the germline V gene. With 4 bases removed from V and 4 bases from J, the gap between germline ends came to 17 bases. In nucleotides, the CDR3 is TGTGCCAGCTCACTAGATTCGCCCCTGCTGTACGAGCAGTACTTC. It specifies CASSLDSPLLYEQYF.